This is a list of T cell receptor beta chains from one sample in a study of cytomegalovirus exposure and HLA in healthy donors. Clones were read by immunoSEQ multiplex PCR, and TCRdb kept only the in-frame ones, dropping some. The sample includes more than 90,000 clones, 60% to 75% of them seen just once. The sequenced material came from PBMCs. These TCRs come from a man aged 50 to 60 in good health and CMV-seronegative. The CDR3 runs from the conserved cysteine through the conserved F or W. The D gene is left open where the match is weak.

TRBV10-3	TRBD2	TRBJ2-5	CAISGRGGQAETQYF	TGTGCCATCAGTGGCCGGGGGGGCCAAGCAGAGACCCAGTACTTC
TRBV7-9	TRBD1	TRBJ2-7	CASSRIQGASYEQYF	TGTGCCAGCAGCCGCATACAGGGGGCTTCCTACGAGCAGTACTTC
TRBV11-2	TRBD1	TRBJ1-5	CASSFGTATNQPQHF	TGTGCCAGCAGCTTCGGGACAGCTACTAATCAGCCCCAGCATTTT
TRBV11-3	.	TRBJ2-1	CASSSKGGRGGNNEQFF	TGTGCCAGCAGCTCAAAGGGGGGAAGGGGAGGGAACAATGAGCAGTTCTTC
TRBV7-2	TRBD2	TRBJ2-3	CASSLGVPGLAGSNTQYF	TGTGCCAGCAGCTTAGGAGTTCCGGGACTAGCGGGGTCGAATACGCAGTATTTT
TRBV4-2	TRBD1	TRBJ2-7	CASSQGPRDSFPYEQYF	TGTGCCAGCAGCCAAGGTCCCCGGGACAGCTTCCCCTACGAGCAGTACTTC
TRBV15	.	TRBJ2-7	CATSIGGSTYEQYF	TGTGCCACCAGCATAGGAGGCAGTACCTACGAGCAGTACTTC
TRBV5-4	TRBD2	TRBJ2-7	CASSSAGVGTYEQYF	TGTGCCAGCAGCTCCGCGGGGGTGGGGACCTACGAGCAGTACTTC
TRBV7-2	TRBD1	TRBJ1-1	CASSLQGAVANTEAFF	TGTGCCAGCAGCTTACAGGGGGCGGTGGCGAACACTGAAGCTTTCTTT
TRBV30	TRBD1	TRBJ2-5	CAWSPLGQGLLYQETQYF	TGTGCCTGGAGTCCTCTGGGACAGGGACTTTTGTACCAAGAGACCCAGTACTTC